The subject of this entry is one T cell receptor (beta chain). The sample holds many counts of this clonotype. Its antigen is unknown. No much larger clone exists at a distance of one base, and base qualities are not known. The treatment or condition tag for this specimen amounts to: allogeneic hematopoietic cell transplantation with graft depleted of TCRalphabeta T cells and CD19 B cells. Transplant recipients were children who received TCRalphabeta/CD19-depleted allogeneic hematopoietic cell grafts. The data are from a study of T-cell reconstitution after alpha-beta-depleted transplantation in children (dated by TCRdb to 2016 to 2018). For context, the study as a whole: T-cell immune reconstitution after TCRalphabeta/CD19-depleted allogeneic hematopoietic cell transplantation in children was quantitatively tracked in the study by means of TCR repertoire profiling.

The library was made by PCR. Sequencing relied on an Illumina HiSeq 2500. TCR libraries were prepared with molecular barcoding, using unique molecular identifiers to normalize TCRbeta repertoire quantification. TCRdb reworked the public reads: Q25 trimming with fastp, MiXCR clone assembly, productive beta chains retained. CDR3 protein sequences are deduplicated, and each keeps its most common genes and DNA. Within this sample are around 450,000 distinct CDR3 sequences, with about 11% of them counted one time only. Of the sample, around 2% is held by the ten largest clones. Points the paper makes about the study in general: Over subsequent months, a decline in hyperexpanded clone frequencies was noted, and after one year, T-cell counts and TCRbeta diversity were mostly ascribed to newly produced T cells. Apparently early alphabetaT-cell count recovery about two months after transplant reportedly relied on only several hundred rapidly expanded clones derived from non-depleted graft cells. In some patients, the high TCRbeta diversity seen at day 60 was put down to recipient T cells and intrathymic progenitors that had survived conditioning.

This receptor was taken from a child between 2 and 9 years old with inherited bone marrow failure, due to receive a stem cell transplant. The sequencing here drew on PBMCs, taken before TCRalphabeta/CD19-depleted stem cell transplant.

The DNA is TGTGCCAGCAGCGCCTCTCTAACGGGGAACACTGAAGCTTTCTTT. It specifies CASSASLTGNTEAFF. Recombination connected TRBV9 to TRBJ1-1, with no confidently assigned D gene. The CDR3 starts with the cysteine, ends with the phenylalanine, and has 15 residues. This entry keeps only the CDR3 DNA: 45 bases, framed from base 1. Deletion took 3 bases off V and 1 base off J, with a span of 13 bases between the germline ends. Based on the germline V gene, the CDR1 and CDR2 sequences are SGDLS and YYNGEE.